The source of this T cell receptor (beta chain) is a study of blood T cell repertoires in COVID-19 (dated by TCRdb to 2019 to 2021). For the study in its entirety: Samples covering the acute and convalescent phases of COVID-19 were provided by collaborators in the United States, Italy and Spain. Sample metadata almost always included a de-identified subject ID, COVID-19 status, age in years and sex. The material from the prospective study consisted of cDNA or gDNA derived from T cells, B-cell-depleted T cells, or PBMCs. HLA class I and class II types, where available, came from metadata supplied by the sample provider rather than from assay-based typing. A freely available public database, intended as a resource for researchers studying the immune response to SARS-CoV-2, is where the repertoires were released. Samples came from the ongoing ImmuneRACE study (first 160 participants) plus 1,254 subjects from 6 global collaborators. Deeply sampled blood TCRbeta repertoires from subjects exposed to, actively infected with, or recovered from COVID-19 were included in the dataset. Overall study outcomes, separate from this receptor: Clinical and demographic metadata were provided uncurated, with the amount varying by source and participant.

The sample holds one count of this clone. Its antigen is not yet known. Base quality data are lacking; no much larger clone is found one base away. The immunoSEQ Assay, a bias-controlled multiplex PCR, was used to amplify TCRbeta CDR3 regions from genomic DNA. Processing in the source paper ran as follows. The number of nucleated cells in each sample was estimated by amplification of reference gene primers within the assay. To quantify the absolute abundance of each unique TCRbeta CDR3 rearrangement, sequence reads were collapsed and filtered. For each sample, productive Simpson clonality was calculated as the square root of Simpson's diversity index across productive rearrangements. The clones in this table, taken by TCRdb from immuneACCESS, are in-frame only. Not every clone is retained; where verified, under half of the shortfall comes from an unresolved V gene, and the cause of the rest is unknown. V and J calls and clone size come straight from that table; D and trimming were deduced from the DNA. The sample has roughly 45,000 clones on record, roughly 93% of them singletons. The top ten hold about 1% of the sample.

One collaborating source in Seattle enrolled patients while the patients were actively infected and followed the patients over time throughout the course of disease. Whole blood was collected in K2EDTA tubes by collaborating institutions according to the institutions' own protocols. Collaborator samples were shipped for TCRbeta analysis as frozen whole blood, isolated PBMCs, or DNA extracted from either sample type. The origin of this receptor is a man aged 60-69 years with COVID-19, enrolled during active disease. The sequenced material came from peripheral blood.

The DNA sequence reads TGTGCCAGCCGCAATGAGTTCGCTGAAGCTTTCTTT. This encodes CASRNEFAEAFF. The chain joins TRBV3-1 (or the pseudogene TRBV3-2) to TRBJ1-1; no D segment can be confidently identified. V and J are truncated by 8 bases and 6 bases respectively, leaving an intervening sequence of 13 bases. Reading from cysteine to phenylalanine, the CDR3 counts 12 amino acids. CDR3 DNA only is kept here, 36 bases in frame from base 1. Sequences LGHDT (CDR1) and YNNKEL (CDR2) are obtained from the germline V gene (reference sequence).